Following are 23 T cell receptor beta chains from one sample sequenced in a study of T cells in Graves' hyperthyroidism and ophthalmopathy. Amplification yielded TCR beta CDR3 regions, with RNA transcripts as the source. TCR CDR3 underwent first-round RT-PCR with the HTBI primer set. In TCRdb, the multiplex PCR reads were re-called with MiXCR into one record per CDR3 protein. The data contain about 460,000 distinct CDR3 sequences, approximately 23% of them singletons. The specimen was blood. The receptors come from a woman in her seventies with Graves' ophthalmopathy.

This clonotype was detected a few times. The V call is TRBV6-1, the J call TRBJ2-1, with 15 bases that match TRBD2. The V gene's germline CDR1 is MNHNS and CDR2 SASEGT. The CDR3 has 18 amino acids. The V gene end was trimmed by 6 bases and the J gene end by 0 bases; junction bases not matched to a gene: 6. CDR3 residues: CASRGLAGGLGSYNEQFF. The CDR3 region has the DNA TGTGCCAGCAGGGGACTAGCGGGAGGCCTGGGCTCCTACAATGAGCAGTTCTTC.

V gene TRBV7-9 combines with J gene TRBJ2-1; 7 bases are shared with TRBD2. Trimming took 5 bases from V and 2 from J; bases not matched to a gene: 12. CDR1 is SEHNR, CDR2 FQNEAQ, per germline (reference sequence). The length of the CDR3 is 17 residues. CDR3 nucleotide sequence: TGTGCCAGCAGCCCCCCTTGGCGGGAGTTCACCTACAATGAGCAGTTCTTC. It encodes CASSPPWREFTYNEQFF.

This clonotype was seen a handful of times. The gene calls are TRBV7-9 and TRBJ1-1, with 9 bases matching TRBD1. Germline assignment: CDR1 SEHNR and CDR2 FQNEAQ (reference sequence). V lost 5 bases, J lost 5 bases, and 6 bases stayed unmatched. The CDR3 runs 14 residues. In DNA form, the CDR3 reads TGTGCCAGCAGCACACAGGGGGCGCAGACTGAAGCTTTCTTT. It yields the protein CASSTQGAQTEAFF.

To note about this clonotype: A much larger clone lies one base from this, so it may be a read error. V and J are TRBV6-1 and TRBJ1-1, with TRBD1 matching 10 bases. Looked up from germline, CDR1 is MNHNS and CDR2 is SASEGT. This CDR3 spans 15 amino acids. In DNA, the CDR3 is TGTACCAGCAGGCGCGGGGACAGGGGCTTCACTGAAGCTTTCTTT. Its protein product is CTSRRGDRGFTEAFF.

In this sample, this clonotype turned up many times. The CDR3 protein is CASSALAGSNEQFF. The CDR3 DNA sequence: TGTGCCAGCAGTGCACTAGCGGGATCTAATGAGCAGTTCTTC. This chain joins TRBV28 and TRBJ2-1, with 10 bases fitting TRBD2. This CDR3 spans 14 amino acids. The trim removed 5 bases at V and 7 bases at J, leaving 5 bases unmatched. Germline CDR1 reads MDHEN; CDR2 reads SYDVKM.

This clonotype was counted many times. The CDR3 DNA follows: TGTGCCAGCACTAAGGACAGGGGCCTTCTCTACAATGAGCAGTTCTTC. Translation: CASTKDRGLLYNEQFF. The chain couples TRBV2 to TRBJ2-1, with TRBD1 identical over 9 bases. CDR3 length: 16 amino acids. With 7 bases clipped from V and 3 bases from J, the junction kept 10 bases outside the gene matches. Germline assignment: CDR1 SNHLY and CDR2 FYNNEI.

The J gene is TRBJ2-2, the V gene TRBV29-1, with TRBD2 matching 11 bases. The CDR3 runs to 15 residues. V gave up 5 bases and J gave up 5 bases; unmatched junction bases: 7. Germline CDR1 reads SQVTM; CDR2 reads ANQGSEA. CDR3 residues: CSVQRRLAGTGELFF. The CDR3 DNA is TGCAGCGTTCAGCGGAGACTAGCGGGAACCGGGGAGCTGTTTTTT.

This clonotype was recorded many times. The chain is built from TRBV24-1 and TRBJ1-4; perhaps TRBD1 as D (5 bases). The V gene lost 3 bases and the J gene lost 4 bases, with 14 bases spanning the gap. The germline CDR1 and CDR2 sequences are KGHDR and SFDVKD. The CDR3 has 16 amino acids. CDR3 loop: CATSDRNRTFNEKLFF. The DNA for the CDR3 is TGTGCCACCAGTGATCGAAACAGGACGTTTAATGAAAAACTGTTTTTT.

The chain uses TRBV6-5 and TRBJ2-3, with 11 nucleotides matching TRBD1. V gave up 3 bases and J gave up 7 bases; unmatched junction bases: 3. Germline V gene sequence: CDR1 MNHEY, CDR2 SVGAGI. The CDR3 covers 14 residues. The CDR3 reads CASSYGTGGYTQYF. DNA of the CDR3: TGTGCCAGCAGTTATGGGACAGGGGGATATACGCAGTATTTT.

Of note for this clonotype: This may be a read error, as it is one base from a much larger clone. The CDR3 spells CVSSTMGGSSTDTQYF. The CDR3 nucleotides are TGCGTCAGCAGCACTATGGGGGGAAGCTCCACAGATACGCAGTATTTT. This chain connects TRBV5-1 to TRBJ2-3, with a weak D call TRBD2 (6 bases). The CDR3 runs 16 residues. Germline V lookup: CDR1 SGHRS, CDR2 YFSETQ.

The gene calls are TRBV29-1 and TRBJ1-1; D is perhaps TRBD1 (6 bases). Germline CDR1 and CDR2: SQVTM and ANQGSEA. This CDR3 is 20 amino acids long. The ends were cut back, 6 bases at V and 0 bases at J, with 32 bases in the middle. The CDR3 loop is CSVLGGGHTGSLGMNTEAFF. In DNA, the CDR3 is TGCAGCGTACTTGGGGGGGGACACACGGGGTCCCTCGGCATGAACACTGAAGCTTTCTTT.

The chain joins TRBV6-5 to TRBJ1-3; D not resolved. This CDR3 spans 15 amino acids. Trimming took 0 bases from V and 5 from J, leaving 11 bases between them. Germline V CDR1 and CDR2: MNHEY, SVGAGI. The CDR3 region is CASSYSGRLRNTIYF. CDR3 nucleotides: TGTGCCAGCAGTTACTCGGGCAGGTTGAGAAACACCATATATTTT.

This clonotype was picked up a small number of times. The genes are TRBV13 and TRBJ2-5; 7 positions match TRBD1. The CDR3 spans 15 residues. Germline values: CDR1 PRHDT, CDR2 FYEKMQ (reference sequence). After removal of 5 bases from V and 2 bases from J, the junction contained 8 bases not matched to a gene. Here the CDR3 reads CASSRTGERQETQYF. The DNA for the CDR3 is TGTGCCAGCAGCCGTACAGGGGAACGGCAAGAGACCCAGTACTTC.

The V and J genes are TRBV29-1 and TRBJ1-1; tentative D call: TRBD1 (5 bases). CDR1 is SQVTM and CDR2 is ANQGSEA in the germline V gene. This CDR3 comprises 13 residues. V lost 7 bases and J lost 0, with 12 bases in between. In nucleotides, the CDR3 is TGCAGCGCCCGGGACTCCTTGAACACTGAAGCTTTCTTT. It specifies CSARDSLNTEAFF.

The rearrangement joins TRBV12-3 or TRBV12-4 to TRBJ1-2; no clear D. The CDR3 is 13 residues long. Deletions cut 6 bases from V and 2 bases from J, with 10 bases between. CDR3 coding DNA: TGTGCCAGCAGCTGGGTAGAGAACTATGGCTACACCTTC. Translation gives CASSWVENYGYTF.

The CDR3 DNA is TGTGCCTGGAGTCACAGGGGAAACGAAAAACTGTTTTTT. Amino acid sequence: CAWSHRGNEKLFF. The V and J genes are TRBV30 and TRBJ1-4; 7 positions agree with TRBD1. This CDR3 has 13 residues. Germline-derived CDR1 and CDR2 are GTSNPN and SVGIG (reference sequence). With V trimmed by 2 bases and J by 8 bases, 5 bases remained unmatched. Filled out from reference TRBV30 and TRBJ1-4, the complete variable domain reads SQTIHQWPATLVQPVGSPLSLECTVEGTSNPNLYWYRQAAGRGLQLLFYSVGIGQISSEVPQNLSASRPQDRQFILSSKKLLLSDSGFYLCAWSHRGNEKLFFGSGTQLSVL.

The V and J genes are TRBV19 and TRBJ1-5, with TRBD1 identical over 9 bases. After removal of 6 bases from V and 7 bases from J, the junction contained 10 bases not matched to a gene. The CDR3 contains 15 residues. Germline lookup yields CDR1 LNHDA and CDR2 SQIVND (reference sequence). In DNA form, the CDR3 reads TGTGCCAGTAGCCCGACCGGGACAGGGTCGCAGCCCCAGCATTTT. Amino acid sequence: CASSPTGTGSQPQHF. The whole variable domain, filled in from reference TRBV19 and TRBJ1-5, reads DGGITQSPKYLFRKEGQNVTLSCEQNLNHDAMYWYRQDPGQGLRLIYYSQIVNDFQKGDIAEGYSVSREKKESFPLTVTSAQKNPTAFYLCASSPTGTGSQPQHFGDGTRLSIL.

There are many counts of this clonotype. The rearrangement uses TRBV15 and TRBJ1-1, with 9 bases matching TRBD1. The CDR3 has 16 amino acids. V trimming: 3 bases; J trimming: 7 bases; junction bases outside the gene matches: 12. CDR1 and CDR2 from the germline V gene are LNHNV and YYDKDF (reference sequence). The CDR3 reads CATSSHPGQGSVEAFF. The CDR3 coding sequence is TGTGCCACCAGCAGCCACCCGGGACAGGGAAGCGTTGAAGCTTTCTTT. The variable domain in full, with the rest retrieved from reference TRBV15 and TRBJ1-1, is DAMVIQNPRYQVTQFGKPVTLSCSQTLNHNVMYWYQQKSSQAPKLLFHYYDKDFNNEADTPDNFQSRRPNTSFCFLDIRSPGLGDTAMYLCATSSHPGQGSVEAFFGQGTRLTVV.

This clonotype has more than one count but fewer than ten. The chain joins TRBV10-1 to TRBJ1-1, with 9 bases fitting TRBD1. V dropped 5 bases and J dropped 4; count of bases not matched to a gene: 8. The CDR3 is made up of 15 amino acids. CDR1 is WNHNN and CDR2 is SYGVQD in the germline V gene (reference sequence). In DNA, the CDR3 is TGCGCCAGCAGTATGAGGACAGGGGAAGGCACTGAAGCTTTCTTT. This codes for CASSMRTGEGTEAFF.

The chain combines TRBV5-1 with TRBJ2-7; 7 bases are shared with TRBD1. There are 15 residues in the CDR3. With V trimmed by 9 bases and J by 3 bases, 15 bases remained unmatched. From germline, CDR1 is SGHRS and CDR2 YFSETQ. The CDR3 nucleotides read TGCGCCACCAGTCCGGGACAGTCACCTCGCTACGAGCAGTACTTC. It is translated as CATSPGQSPRYEQYF.

The chain is built from TRBV3-1 and TRBJ1-2; TRBD1 agrees at 10 bases. The ends lost 3 bases at V and 14 bases at J; junction bases unmatched: 3. Germline values: CDR1 LGHDT, CDR2 YNNKEL (reference sequence). The CDR3 spans 11 residues. DNA of the CDR3: TGTGCCAGCAGCCACGGACAGGGGGGGACCTTC. It is translated as CASSHGQGGTF. The full variable domain, completed using reference TRBV3-1 and TRBJ1-2, is DTAVSQTPKYLVTQMGNDKSIKCEQNLGHDTMYWYKQDSKKFLKIMFSYNNKELIINETVPNRFSPKSPDKAHLNLHINSLELGDSAVYFCASSHGQGGTFGSGTRLTVV.

This clonotype showed up just a few times. The chain uses TRBV12-3 or TRBV12-4 and TRBJ2-6; the D gene is possibly TRBD1 (6 bases). The CDR3 has 15 amino acids. The V and J ends lost 5 bases and 2 bases respectively, with 10 bases between them. The CDR3 DNA sequence: TGTGCCAGCAGTCTAAGGGGGACTGGGGCCAACGTCCTGACTTTC. It specifies CASSLRGTGANVLTF.

The chain links TRBV3-1 to TRBJ1-2, with a possible D match to TRBD1 (5 bases). Trimming shortened V by 2 bases and J by 4 bases, and 11 bases separated the two germline ends. This CDR3 spans 14 amino acids. Germline lookup yields CDR1 LGHDT and CDR2 YNNKEL (reference sequence). In DNA, the CDR3 is TGTGCCAGCAGCCAAAGACAGCAGGCCTATGGCTACACCTTC. The encoded protein is CASSQRQQAYGYTF.